The subject of this entry is one T cell receptor beta chain. Sequence at one end of the junction differs from germline and may be a read error. This sample was taken from a study of tumor and adjacent non-tumor tissue in lung cancer. Looking at the study overall: The patients, 10 to 11 men and 5 women, were roughly 31 to 85 with stage I to III disease.

TCRbeta libraries were built with three rounds of nested PCR, modified from ARM-PCR. MiXCR was run by TCRdb on the multiplex PCR reads, yielding one entry per CDR3 protein. This sample has tens of thousands of distinct CDR3 sequences, with about 56% found just once. This sample's RNA came from whole unsorted tissue. The normal lung tissue was taken more than 3 cm from the tumor edge. This TCR derives from a man in his 70s with non-small cell lung cancer. The material sequenced was distant non-tumor lung tissue.

As DNA, the CDR3 is TGTGCCAGCAGCTTAGGGTACAATTACGAGCAGTATTTC. Protein product: CASSLGYNYEQYF. V and J are TRBV11-2 and TRBJ2-7, with unresolved D. This CDR3 is 13 amino acids long. Germline V gene data show CDR1 as SGHAT and CDR2 as FQNNGV.